The present TCR beta chain was sequenced within a study of beta chain features in type 1 diabetes. Donors underwent one heparinised blood draw, 90 to 150 mL on average. Study-wide findings and caveats: PCR might show a preference for shorter templates, equally across patients and controls.

The isolated RNA, all of it, was reverse transcribed, so expressed TCRB transcripts were what got sequenced. Using immunoSEQ multiplex PCR, the repertoire was profiled, and TCRdb retains in-frame clones only, with some absent. The table shows fewer than 350,000 clones, with less than 20% occurring only once. Germline CDR1 and CDR2: SGHRS and YFSETQ. The CDR3 extends over 15 amino acids. V was trimmed by 2 bases and J by 1 base, leaving 11 bases between them. There are a few counts of this clone. Its antigen is still unknown. Sequencing was done on a sample of naive CD4+ T cells from blood. This receptor was identified in a woman between 18 and 30 years old in good health. The gene calls are TRBV5-1 and TRBJ2-3, with D perhaps matching TRBD1 (6 bases). This CDR3 reads CASSFQGSGTDTQYF. In nucleotides, the CDR3 is TGCGCCAGCAGCTTTCAGGGGTCTGGCACAGATACGCAGTATTTT.